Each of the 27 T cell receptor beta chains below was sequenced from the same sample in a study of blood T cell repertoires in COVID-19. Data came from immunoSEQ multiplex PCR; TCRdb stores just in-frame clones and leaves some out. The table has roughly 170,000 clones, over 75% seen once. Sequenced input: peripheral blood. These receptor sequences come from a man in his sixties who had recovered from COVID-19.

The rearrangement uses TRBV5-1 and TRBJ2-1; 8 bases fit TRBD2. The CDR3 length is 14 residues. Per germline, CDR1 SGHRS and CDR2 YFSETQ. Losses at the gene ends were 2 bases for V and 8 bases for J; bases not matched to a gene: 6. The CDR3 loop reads CASSFNSGVDEQFF. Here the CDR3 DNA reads TGCGCCAGCAGCTTTAATAGCGGGGTCGATGAGCAGTTCTTC.

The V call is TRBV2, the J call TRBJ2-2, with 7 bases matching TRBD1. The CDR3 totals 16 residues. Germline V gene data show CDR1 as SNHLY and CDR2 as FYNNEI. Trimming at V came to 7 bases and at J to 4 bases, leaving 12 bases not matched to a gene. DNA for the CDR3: TGTGCCAGCAAGGAAAGACAGGGACGACCCACCGGGGAGCTGTTTTTT. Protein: CASKERQGRPTGELFF.

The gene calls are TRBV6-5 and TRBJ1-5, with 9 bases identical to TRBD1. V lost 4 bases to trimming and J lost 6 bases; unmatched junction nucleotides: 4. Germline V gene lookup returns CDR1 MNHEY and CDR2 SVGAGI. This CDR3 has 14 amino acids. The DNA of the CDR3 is TGTGCCAGCAGTTTCGGACAGGGGATTCAGCCCCAGCATTTT. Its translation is CASSFGQGIQPQHF.

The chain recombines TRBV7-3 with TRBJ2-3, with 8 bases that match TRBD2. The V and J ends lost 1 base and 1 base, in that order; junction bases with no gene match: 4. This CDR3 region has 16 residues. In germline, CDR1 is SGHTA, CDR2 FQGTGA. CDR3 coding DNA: TGTGCCAGCAGCTTAATGGGTAGCGGGGGCACAGATACGCAGTATTTT. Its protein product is CASSLMGSGGTDTQYF.

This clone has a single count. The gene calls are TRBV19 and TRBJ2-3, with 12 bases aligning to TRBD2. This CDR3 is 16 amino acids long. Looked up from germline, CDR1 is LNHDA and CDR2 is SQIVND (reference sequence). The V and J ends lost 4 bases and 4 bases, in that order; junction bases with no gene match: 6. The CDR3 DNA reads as TGTGCCAGTAGTAAGGTTGCTAGCGGGGGGGCAGATACGCAGTATTTT. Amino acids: CASSKVASGGADTQYF.

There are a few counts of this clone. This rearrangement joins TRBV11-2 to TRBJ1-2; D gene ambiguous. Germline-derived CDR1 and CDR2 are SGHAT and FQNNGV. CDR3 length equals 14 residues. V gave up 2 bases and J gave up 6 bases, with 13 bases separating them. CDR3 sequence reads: CASSLNRNFHGYTF. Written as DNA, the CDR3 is TGTGCCAGCAGCTTAAACAGAAATTTCCATGGCTACACCTTC.

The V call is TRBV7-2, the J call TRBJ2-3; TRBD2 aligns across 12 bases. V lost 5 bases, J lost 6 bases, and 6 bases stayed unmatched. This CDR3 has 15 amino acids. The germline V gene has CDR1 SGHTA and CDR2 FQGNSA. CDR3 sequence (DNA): TGTGCCAGCAGCCAGCTAGCGGGGGGGCCGGATACGCAGTATTTT. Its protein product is CASSQLAGGPDTQYF.

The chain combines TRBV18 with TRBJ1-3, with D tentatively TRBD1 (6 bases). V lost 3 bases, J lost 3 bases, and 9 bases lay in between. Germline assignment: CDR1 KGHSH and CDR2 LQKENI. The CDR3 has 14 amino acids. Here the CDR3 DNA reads TGTGCCAGCTCACCCCAGGGGCTTGGAAACACCATATATTTT. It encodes CASSPQGLGNTIYF.

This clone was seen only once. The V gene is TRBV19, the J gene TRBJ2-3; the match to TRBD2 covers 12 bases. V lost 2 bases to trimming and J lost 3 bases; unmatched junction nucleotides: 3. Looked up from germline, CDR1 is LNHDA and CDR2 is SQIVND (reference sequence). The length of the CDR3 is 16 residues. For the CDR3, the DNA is TGTGCCAGTAGTATAACTAGCGGGGGGATTACAGATACGCAGTATTTT. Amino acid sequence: CASSITSGGITDTQYF.

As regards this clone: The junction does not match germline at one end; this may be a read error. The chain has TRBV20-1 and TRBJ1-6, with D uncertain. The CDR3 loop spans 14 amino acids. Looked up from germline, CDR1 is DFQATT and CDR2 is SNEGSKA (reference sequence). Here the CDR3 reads CSASIPLGGSPLYF. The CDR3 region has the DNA TGCAGTGCTAGTATTCCACTGGGAGGTTCACCCCTCTACTTT.

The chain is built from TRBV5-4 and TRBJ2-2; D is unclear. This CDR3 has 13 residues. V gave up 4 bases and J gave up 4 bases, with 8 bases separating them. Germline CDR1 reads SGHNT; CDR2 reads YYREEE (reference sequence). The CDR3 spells CASSPGVTGELFF. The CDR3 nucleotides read TGTGCCAGCAGCCCGGGTGTCACCGGGGAGCTGTTTTTT.

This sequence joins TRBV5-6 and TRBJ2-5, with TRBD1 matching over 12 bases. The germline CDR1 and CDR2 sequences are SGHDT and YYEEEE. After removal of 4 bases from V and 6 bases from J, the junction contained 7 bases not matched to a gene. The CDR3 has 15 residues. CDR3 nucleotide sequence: TGTGCCAGCAGCCCCGGGACAGGGGGCAGGAAGACCCAGTACTTC. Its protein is CASSPGTGGRKTQYF. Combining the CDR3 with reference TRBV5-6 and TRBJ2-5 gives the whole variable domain DAGVTQSPTHLIKTRGQQVTLRCSPKSGHDTVSWYQQALGQGPQFIFQYYEEEERQRGNFPDRFSGHQFPNYSSELNVNALLLGDSALYLCASSPGTGGRKTQYFGPGTRLLVL.

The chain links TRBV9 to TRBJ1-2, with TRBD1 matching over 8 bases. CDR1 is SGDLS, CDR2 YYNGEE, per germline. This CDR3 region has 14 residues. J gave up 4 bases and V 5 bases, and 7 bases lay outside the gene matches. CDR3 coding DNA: TGTGCCAGCAGTAAAGACGACAGGGGCTATGGCTACACCTTC. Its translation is CASSKDDRGYGYTF.

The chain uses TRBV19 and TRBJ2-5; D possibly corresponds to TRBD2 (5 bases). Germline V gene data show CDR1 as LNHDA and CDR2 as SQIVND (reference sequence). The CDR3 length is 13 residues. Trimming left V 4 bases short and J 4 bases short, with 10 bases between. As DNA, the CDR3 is TGTGCCAGTAGTACCGCGGGTCGAGAGACCCAGTACTTC. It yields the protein CASSTAGRETQYF.

CDR3 protein: CASSAKQGGTDTQYF. The CDR3 DNA reads as TGTGCCAGCAGTGCGAAGCAGGGTGGCACAGATACGCAGTATTTT. The chain has TRBV6-4 and TRBJ2-3; possibly TRBD1 for D (5 bases). CDR1 is MRHNA and CDR2 is SNTAGT in the germline V gene. This CDR3 contains 15 residues. V lost 4 bases and J lost 1, with 12 bases in between.

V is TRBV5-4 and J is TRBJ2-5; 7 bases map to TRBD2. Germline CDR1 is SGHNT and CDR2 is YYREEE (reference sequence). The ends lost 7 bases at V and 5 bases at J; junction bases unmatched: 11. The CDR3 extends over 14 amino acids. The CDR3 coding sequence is TGTGCCAGCGGACGGGCGGGGGTAAGGGAGACCCAGTACTTC. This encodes CASGRAGVRETQYF.

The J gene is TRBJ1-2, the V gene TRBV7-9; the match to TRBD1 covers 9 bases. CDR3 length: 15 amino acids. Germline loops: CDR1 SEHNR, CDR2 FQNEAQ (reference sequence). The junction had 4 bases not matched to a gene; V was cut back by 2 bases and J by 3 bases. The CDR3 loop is CASSLLRDRDYGYTF. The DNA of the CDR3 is TGTGCCAGCAGCTTATTAAGGGACAGGGACTATGGCTACACCTTC.

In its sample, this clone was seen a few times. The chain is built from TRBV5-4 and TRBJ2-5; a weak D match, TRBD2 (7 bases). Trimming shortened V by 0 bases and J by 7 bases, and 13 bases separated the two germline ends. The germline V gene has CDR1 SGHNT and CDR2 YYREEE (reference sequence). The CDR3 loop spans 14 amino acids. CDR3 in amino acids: CASSLGGGDGTQYF. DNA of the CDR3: TGTGCCAGCAGCTTGGGCGGGGGCGATGGGACCCAGTACTTC. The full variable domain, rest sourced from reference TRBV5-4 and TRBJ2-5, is ETGVTQSPTHLIKTRGQQVTLRCSSQSGHNTVSWYQQALGQGPQFIFQYYREEENGRGNFPPRFSGLQFPNYSSELNVNALELDDSALYLCASSLGGGDGTQYFGPGTRLLVL.

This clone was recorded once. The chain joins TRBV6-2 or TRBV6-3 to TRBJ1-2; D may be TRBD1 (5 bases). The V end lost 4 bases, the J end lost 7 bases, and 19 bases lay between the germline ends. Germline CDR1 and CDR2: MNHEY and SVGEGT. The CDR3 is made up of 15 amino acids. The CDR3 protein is CASSSRQTLGVGYTF. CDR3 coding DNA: TGTGCCAGCAGTTCCAGACAGACCCTAGGCGTTGGCTACACCTTC.

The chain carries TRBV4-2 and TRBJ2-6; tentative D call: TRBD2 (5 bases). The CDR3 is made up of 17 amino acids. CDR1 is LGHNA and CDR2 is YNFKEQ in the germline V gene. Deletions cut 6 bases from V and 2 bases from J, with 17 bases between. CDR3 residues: CASSTTRAGAGANVLTF. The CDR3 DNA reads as TGTGCCAGCAGTACTACAAGGGCCGGGGCTGGGGCCAACGTCCTGACTTTC.

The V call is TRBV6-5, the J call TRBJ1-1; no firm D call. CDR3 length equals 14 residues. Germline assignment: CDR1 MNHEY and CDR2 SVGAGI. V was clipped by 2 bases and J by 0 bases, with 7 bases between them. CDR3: CASSYGEMNTEAFF. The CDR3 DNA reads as TGTGCCAGCAGTTACGGAGAGATGAACACTGAAGCTTTCTTT.

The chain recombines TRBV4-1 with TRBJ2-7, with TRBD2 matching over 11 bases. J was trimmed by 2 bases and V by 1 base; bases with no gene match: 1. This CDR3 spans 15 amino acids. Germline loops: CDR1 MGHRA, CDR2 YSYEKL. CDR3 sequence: CASSQAGLAAYEQYF. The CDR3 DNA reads TGCGCCAGCAGCCAAGCGGGACTAGCGGCCTACGAGCAGTACTTC.

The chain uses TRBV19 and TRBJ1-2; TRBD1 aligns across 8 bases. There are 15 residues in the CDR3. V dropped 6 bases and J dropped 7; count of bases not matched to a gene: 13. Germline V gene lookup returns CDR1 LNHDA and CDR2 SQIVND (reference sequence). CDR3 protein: CASRTGTGALRGYTF. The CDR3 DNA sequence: TGTGCCAGTAGAACGGGGACAGGAGCTCTTCGTGGCTACACCTTC.

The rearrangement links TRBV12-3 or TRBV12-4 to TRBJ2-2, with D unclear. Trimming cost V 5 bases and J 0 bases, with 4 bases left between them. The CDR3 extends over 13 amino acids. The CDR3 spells CASSRANTGELFF. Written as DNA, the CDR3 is TGTGCCAGCAGTCGGGCGAACACCGGGGAGCTGTTTTTT.

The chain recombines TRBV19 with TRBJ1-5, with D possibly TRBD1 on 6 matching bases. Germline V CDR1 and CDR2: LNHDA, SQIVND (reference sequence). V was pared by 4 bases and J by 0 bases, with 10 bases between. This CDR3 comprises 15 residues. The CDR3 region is CASSRTVSSNQPQHF. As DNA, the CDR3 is TGTGCCAGTAGTAGGACAGTGTCTAGCAATCAGCCCCAGCATTTT.

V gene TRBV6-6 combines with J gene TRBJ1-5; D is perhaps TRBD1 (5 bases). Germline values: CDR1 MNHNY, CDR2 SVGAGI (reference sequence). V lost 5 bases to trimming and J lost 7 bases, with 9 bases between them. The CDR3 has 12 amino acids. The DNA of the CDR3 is TGTGCCAGCAGTCATCGACAGCAGCCCCAGCATTTT. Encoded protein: CASSHRQQPQHF.

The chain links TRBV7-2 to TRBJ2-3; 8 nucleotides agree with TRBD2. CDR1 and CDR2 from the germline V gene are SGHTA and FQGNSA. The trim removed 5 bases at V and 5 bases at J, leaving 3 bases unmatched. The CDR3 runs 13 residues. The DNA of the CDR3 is TGTGCCAGCAGCACGCGGGGGGTAGATACGCAGTATTTT. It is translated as CASSTRGVDTQYF.